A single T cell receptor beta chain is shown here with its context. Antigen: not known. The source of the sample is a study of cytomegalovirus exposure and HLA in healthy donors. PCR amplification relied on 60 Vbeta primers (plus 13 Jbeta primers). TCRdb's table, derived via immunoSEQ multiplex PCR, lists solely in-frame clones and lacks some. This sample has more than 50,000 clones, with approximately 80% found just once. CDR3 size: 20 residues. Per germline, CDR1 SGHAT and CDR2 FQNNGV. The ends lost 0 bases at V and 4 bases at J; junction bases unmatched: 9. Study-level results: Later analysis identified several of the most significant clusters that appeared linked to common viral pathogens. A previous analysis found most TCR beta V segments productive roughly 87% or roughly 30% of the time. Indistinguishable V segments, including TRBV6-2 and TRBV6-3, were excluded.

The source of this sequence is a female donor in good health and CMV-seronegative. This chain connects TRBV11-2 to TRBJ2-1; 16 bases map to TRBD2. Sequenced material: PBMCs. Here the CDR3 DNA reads TGTGCCAGCAGCTTAGATCGGGGACTAGCGGGAGGGCCGAGATACAATGAGCAGTTCTTC. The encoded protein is CASSLDRGLAGGPRYNEQFF. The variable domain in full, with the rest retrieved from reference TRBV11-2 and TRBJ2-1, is EAGVAQSPRYKIIEKRQSVAFWCNPISGHATLYWYQQILGQGPKLLIQFQNNGVVDDSQLPKDRFSAERLKGVDSTLKIQPAKLEDSAVYLCASSLDRGLAGGPRYNEQFFGPGTRLTVL.